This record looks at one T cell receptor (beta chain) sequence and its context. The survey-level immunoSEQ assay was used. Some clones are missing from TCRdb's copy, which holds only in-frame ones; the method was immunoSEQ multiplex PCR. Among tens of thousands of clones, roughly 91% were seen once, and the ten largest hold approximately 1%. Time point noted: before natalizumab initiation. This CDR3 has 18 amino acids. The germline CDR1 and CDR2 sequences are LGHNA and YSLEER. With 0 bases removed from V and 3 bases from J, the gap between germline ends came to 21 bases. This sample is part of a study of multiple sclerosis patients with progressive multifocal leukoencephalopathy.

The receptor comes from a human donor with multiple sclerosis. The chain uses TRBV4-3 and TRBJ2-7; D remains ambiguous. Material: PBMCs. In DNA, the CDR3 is TGCGCCAGCAGCCAAGATGCGGCAGGCTCTATCTACCTCTACGAGCAGTACTTC. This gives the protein CASSQDAAGSIYLYEQYF.